A single sample gave rise to the 23 T cell receptor beta chains below, sequenced in a study of blood T cell repertoires in COVID-19. Assay used: immunoSEQ multiplex PCR; TCRdb lists only in-frame clones, some missing. In the table there are around 450,000 clones, around 89% of which are singletons. The sequencing sample was made of peripheral blood. The receptors come from a young woman with acute or convalescent COVID-19.

J is TRBJ1-3 and V is TRBV18; D unclear. The CDR3 covers 17 residues. Germline V gene sequence: CDR1 KGHSH, CDR2 LQKENI. Trimming removed 1 base at V and 0 bases at J, with 13 bases between. The CDR3 region is CASSPRSGISSGNTIYF. Written as DNA, the CDR3 is TGTGCCAGCTCACCACGGAGCGGTATTAGCTCTGGAAACACCATATATTTT.

The CDR3 protein is CASSLRTAKESPLHF. The CDR3 DNA reads as TGCGCCAGCAGCCTCCGGACAGCTAAAGAGTCACCCCTCCACTTT. The chain joins TRBV5-1 to TRBJ1-6; D perhaps matches TRBD1 (6 bases). Looked up from germline, CDR1 is SGHRS and CDR2 is YFSETQ. The CDR3 totals 15 residues. V was clipped by 4 bases and J by 10 bases, with 18 bases between them.

This chain joins TRBV29-1 and TRBJ2-1; D perhaps matches TRBD2 (5 bases). Germline V CDR1 and CDR2: SQVTM, ANQGSEA. V was clipped by 4 bases and J by 9 bases, with 10 bases between them. This CDR3 contains 11 residues. The DNA of the CDR3 is TGCAGCGTTGCCCGAGAGGGTGAGCAGTTCTTC. Translated: CSVAREGEQFF.

A note on this clone: Other DNA sequences in this specimen translate into the identical CDR3. The rearrangement uses TRBV10-2 and TRBJ1-1, with D uncertain. The V end was cut by 10 bases, the J end by 1 base, with 25 bases between. The CDR3 is 17 amino acids. Per germline, CDR1 WSHSY and CDR2 SAAADI. CDR3 in amino acids: CATIASLESEWNTEAFF. The CDR3 DNA is TGCGCCACCATAGCATCACTAGAATCCGAATGGAACACTGAAGCTTTCTTT.

The chain has TRBV5-5 and TRBJ2-5; 8 bases are shared with TRBD2. Germline loops: CDR1 SGHKS, CDR2 YYEKEE (reference sequence). The J segment lost 5 bases and the V segment lost 0 bases, leaving 9 bases of the junction unmatched. This CDR3 comprises 16 residues. For the CDR3, the DNA is TGTGCCAGCAGCTTGGTCGGGGGGGGCCGGAGTGAGACCCAGTACTTC. Its protein product is CASSLVGGGRSETQYF. Variable domain in full (rest from reference TRBV5-5 and TRBJ2-5): DAGVTQSPTHLIKTRGQQVTLRCSPISGHKSVSWYQQVLGQGPQFIFQYYEKEERGRGNFPDRFSARQFPNYSSELNVNALLLGDSALYLCASSLVGGGRSETQYFGPGTRLLVL.

This rearrangement joins TRBV2 to TRBJ2-3, with 9 bases matching TRBD2. Trimming cost V 6 bases and J 6 bases; bases outside gene matches: 7. CDR1 SNHLY and CDR2 FYNNEI come from the germline V gene. The CDR3 consists of 14 residues. CDR3 bases: TGTGCCAGCAGCGGCGGGGGGGCAGGGGATACGCAGTATTTT. Protein sequence: CASSGGGAGDTQYF.

V usage is TRBV4-1 and J usage is TRBJ2-7; 7 bases agree with TRBD1. This CDR3 region has 14 residues. Trimming cost V 4 bases and J 3 bases; bases outside gene matches: 6. The germline V gene encodes CDR1 MGHRA and CDR2 YSYEKL. The CDR3, as DNA: TGCGCCAGCAGCCCAGGGGGAAAGGGCTACGAGCAGTACTTC. The encoded protein is CASSPGGKGYEQYF.

The chain recombines TRBV5-6 with TRBJ1-5; D possibly corresponds to TRBD1 (6 bases). This CDR3 has 14 amino acids. The germline V gene has CDR1 SGHDT and CDR2 YYEEEE. V lost 1 base, J lost 4 bases, and 9 bases lay in between. CDR3 sequence (DNA): TGTGCCAGCAGCTTGTTCCAGGGGAATCAGCCCCAGCATTTT. This gives the protein CASSLFQGNQPQHF.

The chain combines TRBV2 with TRBJ2-7; perhaps TRBD1 as D (5 bases). The CDR3 sequence is 12 residues long. Looked up from germline, CDR1 is SNHLY and CDR2 is FYNNEI. V was pared by 5 bases and J by 4 bases, with 9 bases between. The CDR3 loop is CASSSGLYEQYF. For the CDR3, the DNA is TGTGCCAGCAGTTCAGGGTTGTACGAGCAGTACTTC.

This rearrangement joins TRBV30 to TRBJ2-3, with TRBD1 matching 8 bases. The CDR3 is made up of 18 amino acids. From germline, CDR1 is GTSNPN and CDR2 SVGIG (reference sequence). V lost 5 bases and J lost 0; bases outside the gene matches: 16. As DNA, the CDR3 is TGTGCCTGGCTTACAAGCCCCCGGGACAGGAGGAGCACAGATACGCAGTATTTT. It codes for CAWLTSPRDRRSTDTQYF. Full variable domain (missing parts from reference TRBV30 and TRBJ2-3): SQTIHQWPATLVQPVGSPLSLECTVEGTSNPNLYWYRQAAGRGLQLLFYSVGIGQISSEVPQNLSASRPQDRQFILSSKKLLLSDSGFYLCAWLTSPRDRRSTDTQYFGPGTRLTVL.

This chain links TRBV5-8 with TRBJ2-5, with D perhaps TRBD2 (5 bases). The V gene lost 6 bases and the J gene lost 5 bases, with 20 bases spanning the gap. The germline V gene encodes CDR1 SGHTS and CDR2 YDEGEE. The CDR3 extends over 15 amino acids. CDR3: CASKLGGGGWETQYF. In DNA form, the CDR3 reads TGTGCCAGCAAACTGGGTGGAGGAGGCTGGGAGACCCAGTACTTC.

V usage is TRBV28 and J usage is TRBJ1-1; 12 bases agree with TRBD1. V shed 6 bases, J shed 5 bases, and the junction held 10 bases outside the gene matches. Germline CDR1 is MDHEN and CDR2 is SYDVKM. The CDR3 is 16 amino acids. The CDR3 coding sequence is TGTGCCAGCAGATCAACGGGACAGGGGGCGAGGACTGAAGCTTTCTTT. Its protein product is CASRSTGQGARTEAFF.

CDR3 bases: TGTGCCAGCAGCTTGAATGGAGGGGACACTGAAGCTTTCTTT. Translated: CASSLNGGDTEAFF. V gene TRBV5-6 combines with J gene TRBJ1-1; maybe TRBD1 (5 bases). The CDR3 extends over 14 amino acids. V gave up 1 base and J gave up 3 bases, with 10 bases separating them. Germline CDR1 reads SGHDT; CDR2 reads YYEEEE.

The chain joins TRBV11-2 to TRBJ2-7, with D perhaps matching TRBD2 (5 bases). The V gene's germline CDR1 is SGHAT and CDR2 FQNNGV. The CDR3 runs to 14 residues. V was cut by 2 bases and J by 0 bases, with 8 bases left in between. The CDR3 loop is CASSLQRSSYEQYF. As DNA, the CDR3 is TGTGCCAGCAGCTTACAGCGGAGCTCCTACGAGCAGTACTTC.

The chain carries TRBV7-6 and TRBJ2-2; D is possibly TRBD1 (5 bases). There are 16 residues in the CDR3. Trimming left V 5 bases short and J 0 bases short, with 13 bases between. Germline assignment: CDR1 SGHVS and CDR2 FNYEAQ. CDR3 nucleotides: TGTGCCAGCAGCCCGACAGCGACCACGAACACCGGGGAGCTGTTTTTT. Translated: CASSPTATTNTGELFF.

The chain uses TRBV2 and TRBJ2-5; tentative D call: TRBD2 (6 bases). The CDR3 runs 13 residues. Looked up from germline, CDR1 is SNHLY and CDR2 is FYNNEI. Trimming took 7 bases from V and 4 from J, leaving 13 bases between them. The CDR3 protein is CASMRDLGETQYF. CDR3 nucleotides: TGTGCCAGCATGCGGGACTTAGGAGAGACCCAGTACTTC.

Concerning this clone itself: Other DNA sequences from this sample encode an identical CDR3 as well. The chain has TRBV9 and TRBJ2-5; 10 bases fit TRBD2. V lost 2 bases and J lost 5; bases outside the gene matches: 0. Germline CDR1 reads SGDLS; CDR2 reads YYNGEE. There are 13 residues in the CDR3. In DNA form, the CDR3 reads TGTGCCAGCAGCGTGGGACTAGCGGAGACCCAGTACTTC. It encodes CASSVGLAETQYF. Supplemented by reference TRBV9 and TRBJ2-5, the full variable domain reads DSGVTQTPKHLITATGQRVTLRCSPRSGDLSVYWYQQSLDQGLQFLIQYYNGEERAKGNILERFSAQQFPDLHSELNLSSLELGDSALYFCASSVGLAETQYFGPGTRLLVL.

This chain joins TRBV6-6 and TRBJ2-2; D possibly corresponds to TRBD1 (6 bases). V shed 5 bases and J shed 3 bases, with 10 bases lying between them. Looked up from germline, CDR1 is MNHNY and CDR2 is SVGAGI (reference sequence). This CDR3 spans 14 amino acids. CDR3: CASSRTAYTGELFF. As DNA, the CDR3 is TGTGCCAGCAGTCGGACAGCGTACACCGGGGAGCTGTTTTTT.

This CDR3 is CAWSVGAGGGYTF. The CDR3 DNA is TGTGCCTGGAGTGTCGGAGCGGGGGGTGGCTACACCTTC. V gene TRBV30 combines with J gene TRBJ1-2; D might be TRBD1 (5 bases). Trimming took 0 bases from V and 7 from J, leaving 12 bases between them. This CDR3 spans 13 amino acids. Germline-derived CDR1 and CDR2 are GTSNPN and SVGIG (reference sequence).

Of note for this clone: Other DNA sequences from this sample encode an identical CDR3 as well. V and J are TRBV5-1 and TRBJ2-5, with a tentative D call TRBD1 (6 bases). The germline gives CDR1 SGHRS, CDR2 YFSETQ. This CDR3 is built from 13 residues. Trimming stripped 2 bases from V and 1 base from J, with 6 bases between. CDR3 nucleotides: TGCGCCAGCAGCTTACAGGGCCAAGAGACCCAGTACTTC. This gives the protein CASSLQGQETQYF. The entire variable domain, with the rest obtained from reference TRBV5-1 and TRBJ2-5, is as follows: KAGVTQTPRYLIKTRGQQVTLSCSPISGHRSVSWYQQTPGQGLQFLFEYFSETQRNKGNFPGRFSGRQFSNSRSEMNVSTLELGDSALYLCASSLQGQETQYFGPGTRLLVL.

The chain recombines TRBV18 with TRBJ2-5, with D maybe TRBD1 (5 bases). The CDR3 extends over 13 amino acids. Trimming cost V 4 bases and J 1 base, with 7 bases left between them. Germline V gene data show CDR1 as KGHSH and CDR2 as LQKENI. CDR3 in DNA: TGTGCCAGCTCACTGGGGCGCCAAGAGACCCAGTACTTC. Protein product: CASSLGRQETQYF. Using reference TRBV18 and TRBJ2-5 for the parts outside the CDR3, the full variable domain is NAGVMQNPRHLVRRRGQEARLRCSPMKGHSHVYWYRQLPEEGLKFMVYLQKENIIDESGMPKERFSAEFPKEGPSILRIQQVVRGDSAAYFCASSLGRQETQYFGPGTRLLVL.

This chain uses TRBV9 with TRBJ2-3, with D possibly matching TRBD2 (6 bases). The CDR3 is 16 residues long. Germline CDR1 SGDLS, CDR2 YYNGEE. V shed 0 bases and J shed 3 bases, with 14 bases lying between them. The CDR3 DNA reads as TGTGCCAGCAGCGTAGAAGGTCGGGGGATAACAGATACGCAGTATTTT. It yields the protein CASSVEGRGITDTQYF.

The V and J genes are TRBV29-1 and TRBJ1-1; TRBD1 aligns across 9 bases. The ends lost 4 bases at V and 11 bases at J; junction bases unmatched: 8. The CDR3 spans 12 residues. The germline CDR1 and CDR2 sequences are SQVTM and ANQGSEA. CDR3 in amino acids: CSVGGDRAGAFF. The CDR3 coding sequence is TGCAGCGTTGGCGGGGACAGGGCTGGTGCTTTCTTT. The full variable domain, its missing parts supplied by reference TRBV29-1 and TRBJ1-1, is SAVISQKPSRDICQRGTSLTIQCQVDSQVTMMFWYRQQPGQSLTLIATANQGSEATYESGFVIDKFPISRPNLTFSTLTVSNMSPEDSSIYLCSVGGDRAGAFFGQGTRLTVV.